This TCR beta chain comes out of a study of cytomegalovirus exposure and HLA in healthy donors. Overall study context: For the roughly 400 genotyped donors, approximately 83% fell within the Caucasian-associated ancestry cluster.

Study results and limitations: V- and J-gene trimming in TCR beta was tied to a missense DCLRE1C variant by an analysis performed later. Most TCR sequences showed up rarely, but some public TCRs showed up in many donors. Earlier results showed most TCR beta V segments being productive about 87% or about 30% of the time.

Looked up from germline, CDR1 is SGHTA and CDR2 is FQGNSA. The CDR3 totals 19 residues. For this clone: Its target is unknown.

13 Jbeta primers and 60 Vbeta primers were used for the PCR. The protocol was immunoSEQ multiplex PCR, while the TCRdb copy is restricted to in-frame clones and leaves out a portion. In the table there are around 140,000 clones, around 75% of which are singletons. Sequences were obtained from PBMCs. V usage is TRBV7-2 and J usage is TRBJ2-5, with TRBD2 identical over 13 bases. The DNA end favors TRBJ2-7, so the J call may be wrong. The origin of this receptor is a woman under 30 in good health and CMV-seronegative. CDR3 protein: CASSLVGGAGLAGFYEQYF. CDR3 nucleotides: TGTGCCAGCAGCTTAGTAGGGGGGGCGGGACTAGCGGGGTTCTACGAGCAGTACTTC.